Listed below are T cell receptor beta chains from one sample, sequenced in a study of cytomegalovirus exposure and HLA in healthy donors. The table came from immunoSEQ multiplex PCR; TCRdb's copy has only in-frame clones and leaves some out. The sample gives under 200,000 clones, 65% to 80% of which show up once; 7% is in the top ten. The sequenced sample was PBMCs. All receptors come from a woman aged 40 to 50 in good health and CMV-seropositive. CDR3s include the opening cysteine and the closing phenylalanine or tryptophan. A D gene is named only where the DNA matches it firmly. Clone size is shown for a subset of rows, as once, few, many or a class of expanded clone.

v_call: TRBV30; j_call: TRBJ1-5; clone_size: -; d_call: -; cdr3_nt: TGTGCCTGGAGTAAACGGGGAGCTCAGCCCCAGCATTTT; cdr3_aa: CAWSKRGAQPQHF
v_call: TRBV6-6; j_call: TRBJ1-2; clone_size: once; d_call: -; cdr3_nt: TGTGCCAGCAGTCGAGCGGGGGTGGGGTATGGCTACACCTTC; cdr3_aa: CASSRAGVGYGYTF
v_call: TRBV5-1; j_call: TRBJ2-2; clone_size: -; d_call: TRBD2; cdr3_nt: TGCGCCAGCAGCTCCACTAGCGGGGCACCCGGGGAGCTGTTTTTT; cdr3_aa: CASSSTSGAPGELFF
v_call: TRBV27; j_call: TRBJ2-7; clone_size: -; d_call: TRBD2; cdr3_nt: TGTGCCAGCACCGCACTAGCGGGGGCCGAGCAGTACTTC; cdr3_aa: CASTALAGAEQYF
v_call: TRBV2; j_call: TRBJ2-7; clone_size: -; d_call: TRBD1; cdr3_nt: TGTGCCAGCAGTAAAGATACAGGGGAATACGAGCAGTACTTC; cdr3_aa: CASSKDTGEYEQYF
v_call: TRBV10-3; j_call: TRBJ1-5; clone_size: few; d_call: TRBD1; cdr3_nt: TGTGCCATCAGTGAAGACAGGGTCAATCAGCCCCAGCATTTT; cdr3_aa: CAISEDRVNQPQHF
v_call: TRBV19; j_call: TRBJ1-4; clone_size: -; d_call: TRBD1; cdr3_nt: TGTGCCAGTGGGACAGGGATTAGTGAAAAACTGTTTTTT; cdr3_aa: CASGTGISEKLFF
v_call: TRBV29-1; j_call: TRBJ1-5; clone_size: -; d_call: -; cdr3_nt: TGCAGCGTTGCCAGGGGTTCAGATCAGCCCCAGCATTTT; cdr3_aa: CSVARGSDQPQHF
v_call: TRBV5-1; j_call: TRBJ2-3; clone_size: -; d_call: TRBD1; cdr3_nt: TGCGCCAGCAGCTCCCGGACAGGGGAGTCAGATACGCAGTATTTT; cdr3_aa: CASSSRTGESDTQYF
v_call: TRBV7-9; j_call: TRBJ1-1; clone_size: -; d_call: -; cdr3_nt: TGTTCCAGCAGCCCACTTTGGCGGGAGCCAAACACTGAAGCTTTCTTT; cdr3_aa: CSSSPLWREPNTEAFF
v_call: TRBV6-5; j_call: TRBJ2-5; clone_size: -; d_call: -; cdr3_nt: TGTGCCAGCAGTTACTCTTCCCCTAAAGAGACCCAGTACTTC; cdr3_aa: CASSYSSPKETQYF
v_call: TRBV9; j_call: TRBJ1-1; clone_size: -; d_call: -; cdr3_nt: TGTGCCAGCAGCGTAGGCGGGGAAAGGTCTGAAGCTTTCTTT; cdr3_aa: CASSVGGERSEAFF
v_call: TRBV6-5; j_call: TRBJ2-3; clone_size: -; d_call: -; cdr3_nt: TGTGCCAGCAGGACGGGACTCCTTCCCACAGATACGCAGTATTTT; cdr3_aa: CASRTGLLPTDTQYF
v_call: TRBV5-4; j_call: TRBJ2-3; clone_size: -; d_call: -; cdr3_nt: TGTGCCAGCAGCGCCCAGGGACTTGGCACAGATACGCAGTATTTT; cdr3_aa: CASSAQGLGTDTQYF
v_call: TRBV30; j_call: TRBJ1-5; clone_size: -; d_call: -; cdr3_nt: TGTGCCTGGAGTGTATTCGGAAGGGGACAGCCCCAGCATTTT; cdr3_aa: CAWSVFGRGQPQHF
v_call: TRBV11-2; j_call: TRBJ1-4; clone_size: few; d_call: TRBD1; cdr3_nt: TGTGCCAGCAGCGAGGGGGACAGGGACGGTGAAAAACTGTTTTTT; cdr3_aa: CASSEGDRDGEKLFF
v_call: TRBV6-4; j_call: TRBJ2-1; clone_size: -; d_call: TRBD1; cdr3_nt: TGTGCCAGCAGTGACTGGTCCCGGGACAGGGATGAGCAGTTCTTC; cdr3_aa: CASSDWSRDRDEQFF
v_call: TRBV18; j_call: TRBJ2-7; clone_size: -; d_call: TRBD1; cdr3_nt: TGTGCCAGCTCACCTCCGACAGGGGGCCTACGGGCCTACGAGCAGTACTTC; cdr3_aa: CASSPPTGGLRAYEQYF
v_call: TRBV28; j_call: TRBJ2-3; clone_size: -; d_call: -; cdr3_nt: TGTGCCAGCAGCTTTACCATCACTAGCACAGATACGCAGTATTTT; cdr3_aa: CASSFTITSTDTQYF
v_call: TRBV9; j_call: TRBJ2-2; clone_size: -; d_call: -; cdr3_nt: TGTGCCAGCAGCGTAGCCGTGAACACCGGGGAGCTGTTTTTT; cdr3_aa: CASSVAVNTGELFF
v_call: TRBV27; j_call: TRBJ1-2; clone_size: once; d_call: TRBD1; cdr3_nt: TGTGCCAGCAGTTTGGGACAGAAAGATGGCTACACCTTC; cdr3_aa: CASSLGQKDGYTF
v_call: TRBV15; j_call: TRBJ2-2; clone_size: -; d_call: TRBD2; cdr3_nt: TGTGCCACCAGCCGGGGGGGTGTTAACACCGGGGAGCTGTTTTTT; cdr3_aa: CATSRGGVNTGELFF
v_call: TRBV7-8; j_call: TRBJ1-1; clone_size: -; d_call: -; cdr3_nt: TGTGCCAGCAGCCCCCTTACGCGCGGCGGAAACACTGAAGCTTTCTTT; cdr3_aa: CASSPLTRGGNTEAFF
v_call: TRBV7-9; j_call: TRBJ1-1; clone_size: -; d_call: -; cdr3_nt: TGTGCCAGCAGCTTAGAGGAGGGCTCGTACACTGAAGCTTTCTTT; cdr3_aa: CASSLEEGSYTEAFF
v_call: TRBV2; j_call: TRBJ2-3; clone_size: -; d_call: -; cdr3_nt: TGTGCCAGCATGGCGGGTGATACGCAGTATTTT; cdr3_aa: CASMAGDTQYF
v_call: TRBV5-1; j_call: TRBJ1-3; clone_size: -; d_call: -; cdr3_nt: TGCGCCAGCAGCTTGTCCAGGGCGTATGGAAACACCATATATTTT; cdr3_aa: CASSLSRAYGNTIYF
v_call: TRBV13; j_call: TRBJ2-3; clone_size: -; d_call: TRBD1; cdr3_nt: TGTGCCAGCAGCTTGGGGGACAGGGCCACAGATACGCAGTATTTT; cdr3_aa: CASSLGDRATDTQYF
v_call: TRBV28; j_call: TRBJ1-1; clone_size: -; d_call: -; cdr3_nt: TGTGCCAGCAGTTTAGTAGCAGAGAACACTGAAGCTTTCTTT; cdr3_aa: CASSLVAENTEAFF
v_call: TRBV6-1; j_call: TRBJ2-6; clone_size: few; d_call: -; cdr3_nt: TGTGCCAGCAGTCCCGTTCGCTCTGGGGCCAACGTCCTGACTTTC; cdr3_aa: CASSPVRSGANVLTF
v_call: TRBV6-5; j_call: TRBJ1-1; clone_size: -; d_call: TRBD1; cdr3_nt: TGTGCCAGCGGCCGAGACAGGGGTGGAACTGAAGCTTTCTTT; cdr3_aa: CASGRDRGGTEAFF
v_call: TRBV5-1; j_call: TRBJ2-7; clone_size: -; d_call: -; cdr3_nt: TGCGCCAGCAGCTTGGCGGGGGAGCAGTACTTC; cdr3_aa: CASSLAGEQYF
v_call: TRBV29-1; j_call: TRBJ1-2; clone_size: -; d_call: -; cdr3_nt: TGCAGCGTGGGGGGGGCTGGTGGCTACACCTTC; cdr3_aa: CSVGGAGGYTF
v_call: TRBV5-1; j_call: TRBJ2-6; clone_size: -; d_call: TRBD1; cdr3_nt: TGCGCCAGCAGCTCGGCTGGGACAGCCGCATCTGGGGCCAACGGCCTGACTTTC; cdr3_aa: CASSSAGTAASGANGLTF
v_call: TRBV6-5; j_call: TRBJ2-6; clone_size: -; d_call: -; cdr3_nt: TGTGCCAGTATAGGGGACTCTGGGGCCAACGTCCTGACTTTC; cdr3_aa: CASIGDSGANVLTF
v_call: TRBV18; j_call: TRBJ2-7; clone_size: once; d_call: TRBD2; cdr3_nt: TGTGCCAGCTCACCTAGCGGGGGGCGCGAGCAGTACTTC; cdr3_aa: CASSPSGGREQYF
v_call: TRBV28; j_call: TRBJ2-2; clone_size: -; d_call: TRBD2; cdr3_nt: TGTGCCAGCAGGCTAGCGGGGCGATCTAACACCGGGGAGCTGTTTTTT; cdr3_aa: CASRLAGRSNTGELFF
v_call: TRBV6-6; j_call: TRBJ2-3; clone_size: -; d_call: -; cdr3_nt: TGTGCCAGCGGCACCGGAGGTGCGCAGTATTTT; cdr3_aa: CASGTGGAQYF
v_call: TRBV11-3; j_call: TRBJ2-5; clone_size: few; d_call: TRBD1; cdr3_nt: TGTGCCAGCAGCCAAACCGGGACAGGGAGGGAGACCCAGTACTTC; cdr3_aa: CASSQTGTGRETQYF
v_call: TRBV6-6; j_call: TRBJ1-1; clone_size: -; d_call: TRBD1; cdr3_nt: TGTGCCAGCAGTTTAACGACAGGGGTCACTGAAGCTTTCTTT; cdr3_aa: CASSLTTGVTEAFF
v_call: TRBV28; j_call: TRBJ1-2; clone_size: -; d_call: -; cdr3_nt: TGTGCCAGCAGTTCTCAGAGGCCCCGATATGGCTACACCTTC; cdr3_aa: CASSSQRPRYGYTF
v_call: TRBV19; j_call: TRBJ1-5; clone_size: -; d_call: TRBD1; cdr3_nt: TGTGCCAGTAGTACTCTAACAGGGGGCAATCAGCCCCAGCATTTT; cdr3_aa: CASSTLTGGNQPQHF
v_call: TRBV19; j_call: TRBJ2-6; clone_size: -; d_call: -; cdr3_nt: TGTGCCAGTAGTTGGATTGGCGGCGGGGCCAACGTCCTGACTTTC; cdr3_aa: CASSWIGGGANVLTF
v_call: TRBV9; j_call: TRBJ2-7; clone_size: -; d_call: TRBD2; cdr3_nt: TGTGCCAGCAGCGTCGGCGGGGGGATCTACGAGCAGTACTTC; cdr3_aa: CASSVGGGIYEQYF
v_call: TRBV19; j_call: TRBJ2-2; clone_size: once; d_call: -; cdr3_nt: TGTGCCAGTAGTGGAGACAGTCCCACCGGGGAGCTGTTTTTT; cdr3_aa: CASSGDSPTGELFF
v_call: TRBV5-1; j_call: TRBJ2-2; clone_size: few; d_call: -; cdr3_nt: TGCGCCAGCAGCCGGGGGACGGTGAACACCGGGGAGCTGTTTTTT; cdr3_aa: CASSRGTVNTGELFF